A selection of T cell receptor beta chains follows, all from one sample in a study of blood T cell repertoires in COVID-19. The method was immunoSEQ multiplex PCR; TCRdb's version includes in-frame clones alone and lacks a portion of them. The table records over 300,000 clones, approximately 90% of them present only once. The sequenced sample consisted of PBMCs or T cells enriched from blood (not recorded which). The receptors stem from a young woman who had recovered from COVID-19. CDR3s leave out the opening cysteine and the closing phenylalanine or tryptophan.

12,TRBV30,AWNPAGYNQPQH
13,TRBV7-2,ASSLGLNSYNEQF
12,TRBV7-9,ASSLGTMNTEAF
9,TRBV20-1,SAGRRGRNF
11,TRBV9,ASSGTESYGYT
16,TRBV28,ASSLPGLAGPRDNEQF
14,TRBV28,ASSLGRVRSPLGYT
11,TRBV7-2,ASSVRGGQPQH
13,TRBV2,ASSPGTGVGQPQH
12,TRBV29-1,SASEGWGDYEQF
13,TRBV27,ASSLSQGAGDGYT
11,TRBV12-3/TRBV12-4,ASSPRTHEKLF
11,TRBV12-3/TRBV12-4,ASSSGAGNTIY
11,TRBV29-1,SVSDRTHYEQY
12,TRBV2,ASRDRIMNTEAF
14,TRBV4-1,ASSLTSGKSYNEQF
16,TRBV7-2,ASSLGRLAGFRNYEQY
12,TRBV3-1/TRBV3-2,ASSQVEESTPLH
13,TRBV7-2,ASSSRGGSYNEQF
14,TRBV30,AWNNRQGGSGNTIY
12,TRBV6-5,ASSYLGGSYEQY
13,TRBV18,ASSPSTGGLTEAF
11,TRBV12-3/TRBV12-4,ASRVGRGGGYT
11,TRBV5-1,ASQDLMNTEAF
12,TRBV7-3,ASSLQREGGTQY
11,TRBV5-8,ASSLSQGYGYT
11,TRBV12-3/TRBV12-4,ASSYTAGAEQY
18,TRBV9,ASSVVPSPQGATLINTQY
12,TRBV7-9,ASSLVTYTDTQY
14,TRBV5-4,ASSPPGRSNTGELF
13,TRBV7-2,ASSSSGVRGGEQY
13,TRBV5-1,ASSPGRSRGNGYT
12,TRBV6-6,ASSSPGQGDGYT
13,TRBV7-8,ASSPGLAGGNEQF
17,TRBV5-1,ASSRDRGHNSGYYNEQF
12,TRBV2,ASSVRVMNTEAF
11,TRBV3-1/TRBV3-2,ASSQGLRNEQF
12,TRBV10-1,ASSDGTTNEKLF
13,TRBV30,AWDLGQGGLEGYT
15,TRBV4-1,ASKITGQGPPNYGYT
11,TRBV7-9,ASSEDRENEAF
12,TRBV4-1,ASSQDRGNQPQH
12,TRBV24-1,ATSAGDFPDTQY
14,TRBV13,ASSLRQGTGNEKLF
14,TRBV9,ASSGPSGPNTGELF
12,TRBV29-1,SVEGGRSDEKLF
13,TRBV11-2,ASSLRGGEGEKLF
12,TRBV3-1/TRBV3-2,ASSQSPTGNEQF
13,TRBV7-2,ASSKTGQPYNEQF
12,TRBV20-1,SASGTSGPYEQY
13,TRBV6-5,ASSPWTGFSAEAF
12,TRBV7-9,ASSSSGSHEKLF
11,TRBV3-1/TRBV3-2,ASSQVFRDTQY
13,TRBV7-2,ASSSDRGGANVLT
14,TRBV7-9,ASSPPTGDMNTEAF